The sequence of this TCR beta chain was determined in a study of identical twins. TCRdb re-called the 5' RACE reads with MiXCR, one entry per CDR3 protein. Here the sample spans some 440,000 distinct CDR3 sequences, approximately 24% being singletons. Trimming removed 6 bases at V and 7 bases at J, with 15 bases between. The CDR3 is made up of 13 amino acids. Germline loops: CDR1 SEHNR, CDR2 FQNEAQ (reference sequence). The data were also submitted as part of a second study, on T cells expressing NK-cell markers. As reported in that work: Restricting sorting to alpha-beta TCR T cells was achieved in several experiments by an anti-gamma-delta TCR antibody.

The sequencing input was CD4+ T cells sorted from blood. The genes are TRBV7-9 and TRBJ1-2, with D maybe TRBD1 (6 bases). This sequence was found in a woman younger than 30 in good health. CDR3 sequence (DNA): TGTGCCAGCAGGGAAGACAGGCTAGGTGGCTACACCTTC. Encoded protein: CASREDRLGGYTF. The full variable domain, with the rest looked up from reference TRBV7-9 and TRBJ1-2, is DTGVSQNPRHKITKRGQNVTFRCDPISEHNRLYWYRQTLGQGPEFLTYFQNEAQLEKSRLLSDRFSAERPKGSFSTLEIQRTEQGDSAMYLCASREDRLGGYTFGSGTRLTVV.